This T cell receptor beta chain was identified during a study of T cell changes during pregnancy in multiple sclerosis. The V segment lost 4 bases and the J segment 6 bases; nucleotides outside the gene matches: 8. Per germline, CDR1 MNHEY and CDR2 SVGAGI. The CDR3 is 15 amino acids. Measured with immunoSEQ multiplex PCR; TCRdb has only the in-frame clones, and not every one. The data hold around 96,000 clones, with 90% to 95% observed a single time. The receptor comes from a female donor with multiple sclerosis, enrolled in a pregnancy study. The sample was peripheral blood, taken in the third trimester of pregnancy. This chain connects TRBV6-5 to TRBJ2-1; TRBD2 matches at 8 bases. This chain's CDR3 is CASSSGLAQGNEQFF. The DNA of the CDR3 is TGTGCCAGCAGTTCTGGACTAGCTCAAGGCAATGAGCAGTTCTTC.